This T cell receptor (beta chain) was recorded in a study of beta chain features in type 1 diabetes (dated by TCRdb to the late 2010s). With regard to the full study: Mean age, gender distribution, total cell number and subset yield did not differ between patients and healthy donors. A total of approximately 100,000,000 sorted cells were examined across all samples, and the number of cells per subset was strongly correlated with RNA yield. The study compared TCRB repertoires of sorted circulating CD4+ T cell subsets between recently diagnosed type 1 diabetes patients and matched healthy donors. Regulatory and stem cell-like memory subsets were isolated from only 8 patients and roughly eight healthy donors, whereas naive and central memory subsets came from all 28 donors.

Each donor gave one peripheral blood draw, approximately 110 mL on average, collected into heparinised tubes. A BD FACSAria II and a panel including CD45RO, CCR7, CD25, CD127, CD95 and CD27 were used to sort naive, central memory, regulatory and stem cell-like memory CD4+ T cells. Every sorted population had a purity above 95%. Right away, PBMCs were isolated by Lymphoprep density gradient centrifugation and were stained directly, with no culture step. To minimize batch effects, samples were stained and sorted in pairs, one healthy donor with one patient per experiment. What the study reported, not specific to this receptor: In all four CD4+ subsets, TCRB CDR3 length was moderately but significantly shorter in type 1 diabetes patients. At VDJ recombination sites, patients with type 1 diabetes made fewer insertions and deleted more nucleotides, a pattern implying thymic rearrangement abnormalities. Because cDNA was sequenced instead of genomic DNA, highly expressing activated cells could be over-represented, though the groups showed no difference in activation or CD3 levels. Naive, central memory and regulatory TCRB repertoires appeared to be more alike among patients than among healthy donors. Because small numbers of individuals were included in the HLA sub-analyses, any influence of HLA type on TCRB rearrangement was left unresolved. Shorter templates might be favored by PCR, yet because patient and control samples were amplified and corrected together, any such skew would affect both groups equally.

This clone has more than one count but fewer than ten. It has no known antigen specificity. No base-level quality is on record; no much larger clone is a single base apart. All of the isolated RNA was reverse transcribed with the High Capacity cDNA Reverse Transcription Kit, so expressed TCRB transcripts were sequenced. Naive, central memory and regulatory T cell samples underwent deep immunoSEQ sequencing, averaging approximately 3.3 million total reads per sample. Sorted cells were lysed in RLT buffer, and RNA was extracted using DNase-treated RNeasy Micro or Mini kits according to cell number. To prevent cross-contamination, each cell subset was processed individually, whereas patient and healthy donor samples were processed jointly. TCRB sequences were amplified from cDNA with the immunoSEQ multiplex PCR, producing 87-bp fragments spanning the CDR3 region. The amplicons were sequenced using the Illumina HiSeq platform. In the original analysis: Synthetic template baselines were used to correct PCR bias computationally, reads within Hamming distance 2 were collapsed together, and singletons that could not be merged were discarded. By aligning reads against IMGT, V, D and J genes, CDR3 length, and insertions or deletions at six rearrangement sites were assigned. Within each subset, clonotype counts were normalized to sorted cell number, and only after that were true diversity and Gini coefficients computed with the tcR R package. The overlap coefficient, calculated on TCRB nucleotide sequences, was used to measure repertoire sharing. Out-of-frame TCRB sequences from naive cells were analyzed as a proxy for the pre-selection repertoire. TCRdb stores this immuneACCESS table with in-frame sequences only. Part of the clones is absent; in the studies checked, under half of the shortfall reflects unresolved V genes, and no reason is known for the rest. From that table come the V and J calls and clone size; the DNA was used to work out D and trimming. This sample has around 250,000 clones in its table, and roughly 13% of those were observed once. The ten largest make up about 0.024% of the sample.

This clonotype was sampled from a middle-aged woman in good health. Specimen: naive CD4+ T cells from blood. What the cell subset or site label conveys for this sample: true naive CD4+ T cells.

For the CDR3, the sequence is CASSADRVTEAFF. The sequenced DNA is TGTGCCAGTAGCGCCGACAGGGTGACTGAAGCTTTCTTT. The sequence is built from TRBV19 and TRBJ1-1, and TRBD1 matches 7 of the central bases. Compared with germline, V lacks 6 bases and J lacks 5 bases; bases without a gene match: 6. CDR1 is given as LNHDA and CDR2 as SQIVND, both from the germline V gene (reference sequence). Taken from cysteine to phenylalanine, the CDR3 has 13 residues. Solely the CDR3 DNA is kept, with 39 bases framed from the first base.